Below, one TCR beta chain is given with its context. Original processing notes: Reference gene primers were amplified, and this amplification served to estimate nucleated cell counts. Clones were read by immunoSEQ multiplex PCR, and TCRdb kept only the in-frame ones, dropping some. The DNA gave D and trimming, while V, J and clone size come from that table. The table lists roughly 180,000 clones, less than 85% of them singletons. This sample was taken from a study of blood T cell repertoires in COVID-19. In the study overall: PBMCs, B-cell-depleted T cells, or T cells were the source of the cDNA or gDNA that made up the material.

The TCR comes from a human donor in a cohort sampled during active COVID-19. The specimen was peripheral blood.

DNA of the CDR3: TGTGCCAGTAGTATACTAGCGGGCAATGAGCAGTTCTTC. Protein: CASSILAGNEQFF. J is TRBJ2-1 and V is TRBV19, with 8 bases identical to TRBD2. V was clipped by 2 bases and J by 6 bases; unmatched bases: 0. The CDR3 spans 13 residues. The germline gives CDR1 LNHDA, CDR2 SQIVND (reference sequence).